Below, 2 T cell receptor beta chains from the same sample are listed, as sequenced in a study of CD8+CD57+ T cells in acquired aplastic anemia. Genomic DNA constituted the template upon which TCR beta VDJ and CDR3 profiling was performed. TCRdb used MiXCR to reprocess the reads, holding one entry per CDR3 protein. The sample lists 90,000 to 130,000 distinct CDR3 sequences, approximately 48% seen once, with under 35% in the top ten. Sequenced input: sorted CD4+, CD8+, or CD8+CD57+ T cells (not recorded which) from PBMCs. The receptors were sampled from a human donor in good health, serving as a control.

The V call is TRBV29-1, the J call TRBJ2-7; 9 bases agree with TRBD1. The CDR3 extends over 14 amino acids. CDR1 and CDR2 from the germline V gene are SQVTM and ANQGSEA. V gave up 4 bases and J gave up 3 bases; unmatched junction bases: 7. The CDR3 is CSVVLGQGHYEQYF. CDR3 nucleotide sequence: TGCAGCGTTGTTTTGGGACAGGGACACTACGAGCAGTACTTC.

Comments on this clonotype: This may be a read error, as it is one base from a much larger clone. This chain connects TRBV9 to TRBJ2-1, with TRBD1 as a possible D gene (6 bases). V shed 4 bases and J shed 3 bases, with 14 bases lying between them. CDR1 and CDR2 from the germline V gene are SGDLS and YYNGEE. This CDR3 has 15 residues. This CDR3 is CASSLSGQGYNEQFF. The CDR3 bases are TGTGCCAGCAGCCTCTCGGGACAAGGCTACAATGAGCAGTTCTTC.